This T cell receptor (beta chain) was recorded in a study of technical replicates of blood from a few donors. The V and J ends lost 4 bases and 0 bases, in that order; junction bases with no gene match: 8. CDR3 length: 16 residues. The germline V gene has CDR1 SGHNT and CDR2 YYREEE (reference sequence). Sequencing used immunoSEQ multiplex PCR; TCRdb keeps in-frame clones, though not all of them. This sample has fewer than 95,000 clones, with over 90% found just once. Material for sequencing was T cells isolated from PBMCs. This receptor was taken from a human donor in good health. This sequence joins TRBV5-4 and TRBJ2-3; 7 nucleotides agree with TRBD2. CDR3 loop: CASSPSLAESTDTQYF. The CDR3 DNA reads TGTGCCAGCAGCCCCTCGCTAGCGGAAAGCACAGATACGCAGTATTTT.